This T cell receptor (beta chain) is drawn from a study of regulatory T cells in long-lasting Graves disease. General study points: Persistent disease preferred TRBV28, TRBJ1-2 and TRBJ2-5. Sampling was limited to peripheral blood rather than thyroid tissue. Since the sample size was small, accuracy may have been reduced.

Time point described: persistent/refractory GD, antithyroid drugs over 5 years with positive TRAb. RNA extracted from PBMCs served as the sequencing template. Germline V gives CDR1 SGHRS, CDR2 YFSETQ. The CDR3 loop spans 16 amino acids. Turning to this clonotype: Its antigen is as yet unknown. The junction departs from the called germline gene at one end, perhaps through a read error.

Building of the TCR beta libraries involved iRepertoire HTBI primers and Arm-PCR of CDR3 regions. TCRdb ran MiXCR on the multiplex PCR reads and lists one entry per CDR3 protein. The profile shows 300,000 to 400,000 distinct CDR3 sequences, around a fifth of them singletons. The starting material was peripheral blood mononuclear cells (PBMCs), obtained when the disease was refractory, from a patient treated with antithyroid drugs. This TCR was recovered from a female donor with Graves disease. The V call is TRBV5-1, the J call TRBJ2-1; 13 nucleotides align to TRBD2. This chain's CDR3 is CAGSLGTSGIVNEQFF. CDR3 nucleotide sequence: TGCGCCGGCAGCTTGGGGACTAGCGGGATCGTGAATGAGCAGTTCTTC.